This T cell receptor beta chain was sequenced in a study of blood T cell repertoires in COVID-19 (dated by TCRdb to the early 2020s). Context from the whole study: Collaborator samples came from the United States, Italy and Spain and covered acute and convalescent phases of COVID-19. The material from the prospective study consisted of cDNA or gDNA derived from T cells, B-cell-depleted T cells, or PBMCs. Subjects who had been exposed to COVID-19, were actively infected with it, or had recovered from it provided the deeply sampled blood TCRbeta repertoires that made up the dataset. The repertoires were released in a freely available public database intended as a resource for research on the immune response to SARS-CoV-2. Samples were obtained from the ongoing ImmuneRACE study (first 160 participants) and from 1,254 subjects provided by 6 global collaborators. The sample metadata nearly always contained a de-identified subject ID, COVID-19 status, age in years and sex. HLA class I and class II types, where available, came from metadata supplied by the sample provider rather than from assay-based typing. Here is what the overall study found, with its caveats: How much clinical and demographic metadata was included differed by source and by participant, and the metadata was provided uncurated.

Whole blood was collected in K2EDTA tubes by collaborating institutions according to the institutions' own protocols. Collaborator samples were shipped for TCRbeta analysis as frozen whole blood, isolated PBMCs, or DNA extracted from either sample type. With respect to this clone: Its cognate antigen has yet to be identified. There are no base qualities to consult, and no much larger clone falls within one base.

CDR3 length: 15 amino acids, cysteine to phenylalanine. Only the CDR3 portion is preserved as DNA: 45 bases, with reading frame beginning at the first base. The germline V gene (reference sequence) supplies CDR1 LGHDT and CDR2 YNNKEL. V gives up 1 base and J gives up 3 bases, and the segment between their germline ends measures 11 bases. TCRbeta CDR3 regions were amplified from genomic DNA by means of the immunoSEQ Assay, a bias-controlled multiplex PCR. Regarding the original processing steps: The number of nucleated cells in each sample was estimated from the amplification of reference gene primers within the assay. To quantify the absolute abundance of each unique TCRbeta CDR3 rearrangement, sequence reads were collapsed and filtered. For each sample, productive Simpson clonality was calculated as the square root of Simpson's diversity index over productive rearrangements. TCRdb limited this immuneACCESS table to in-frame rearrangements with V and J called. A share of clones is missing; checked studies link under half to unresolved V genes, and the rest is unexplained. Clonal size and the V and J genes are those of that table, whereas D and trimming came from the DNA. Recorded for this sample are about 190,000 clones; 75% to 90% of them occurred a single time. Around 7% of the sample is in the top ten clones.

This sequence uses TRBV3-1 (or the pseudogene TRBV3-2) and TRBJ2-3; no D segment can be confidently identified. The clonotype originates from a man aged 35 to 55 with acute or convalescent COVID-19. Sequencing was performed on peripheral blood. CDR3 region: CASSQGPQRTDTQYF. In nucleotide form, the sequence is TGTGCCAGCAGCCAAGGCCCCCAGCGTACAGATACGCAGTATTTT.